Following are 26 T cell receptor beta chains from one sample sequenced in a study of T-cell memory formation after mild COVID-19. Each CDR3 protein gets one entry after TCRdb re-called the 5' RACE reads with MiXCR. The sample has 300,000 to 400,000 distinct CDR3 sequences; over 10% are singletons. Sequencing was carried out using PBMCs or a T cell subset sorted from them (not recorded which). The origin of the receptors is a man aged 18 to 30 who had mild COVID-19 (a few samples of this study predate the infection). Cell type and time point are not known.

The chain is built from TRBV6-1 and TRBJ1-2; 8 bases are a match to TRBD1. Germline V CDR1 and CDR2: MNHNS, SASEGT. V trimming: 6 bases; J trimming: 4 bases; junction bases outside the gene matches: 10. This CDR3 comprises 15 residues. The CDR3 nucleotides read TGTGCCAGCAGCAAGGCAGGGGGCGCCGGCTATGGCTACACCTTC. This sequence encodes CASSKAGGAGYGYTF.

This chain links TRBV7-9 with TRBJ2-3; D might be TRBD1 or TRBD2, each matching 6 bases. Germline CDR1 SEHNR, CDR2 FQNEAQ (reference sequence). V gave up 5 bases and J gave up 4 bases, with 13 bases separating them. This CDR3 is built from 14 residues. The CDR3 nucleotides read TGTGCCAGCAGCACGGGGGCCGGCGCAGATACGCAGTATTTT. Protein: CASSTGAGADTQYF.

This clonotype was recorded at least ten times. CDR3: CSVDKDSVNEQFF. The CDR3 nucleotides read TGCAGCGTAGATAAGGACAGCGTCAATGAGCAGTTCTTC. The chain is built from TRBV29-1 and TRBJ2-1; weak D call: TRBD1 (6 bases). CDR1 and CDR2 (germline): SQVTM, ANQGSEA. Trimming shortened V by 6 bases and J by 6 bases, and 15 bases separated the two germline ends. CDR3 length: 13 amino acids.

Only a few counts were recorded for this clonotype. CDR3 nucleotides: TGTGCCAGCAGCGCTCAGGGTATTCAGGAGACCCAGTACTTC. Amino acids: CASSAQGIQETQYF. The chain recombines TRBV9 with TRBJ2-5; D is perhaps TRBD1 (5 bases). The CDR3 length is 14 residues. The V end was cut by 3 bases, the J end by 5 bases, with 14 bases between. CDR1 SGDLS and CDR2 YYNGEE come from the germline V gene.

This clonotype was counted a few times. The rearrangement joins TRBV5-1 to TRBJ1-1, with TRBD1 matching over 7 bases. The CDR3 is 14 residues long. Losses at the gene ends were 4 bases for V and 5 bases for J; bases not matched to a gene: 8. Germline V gene lookup returns CDR1 SGHRS and CDR2 YFSETQ. The CDR3 protein is CASSPQGPETEAFF. CDR3 in DNA: TGCGCCAGCAGCCCACAGGGGCCTGAGACTGAAGCTTTCTTT.

This clonotype was counted at least ten times. V and J are TRBV7-2 and TRBJ2-3; D unresolved. The CDR3 consists of 17 residues. Trimming cost V 5 bases and J 5 bases, with 23 bases left between them. The germline V gene has CDR1 SGHTA and CDR2 FQGNSA. The CDR3 DNA reads as TGTGCCAGCAGCCGACCCCAAGGGTCCAACTACGAAGATACGCAGTATTTT. Its protein product is CASSRPQGSNYEDTQYF.

The gene calls are TRBV27 and TRBJ1-1; tentative D call: TRBD1 (6 bases). Trimming cost V 6 bases and J 0 bases, with 11 bases left between them. Germline CDR1 reads MNHEY; CDR2 reads SMNVEV (reference sequence). CDR3 length equals 14 residues. The CDR3 DNA follows: TGTGCCAGCAGCCCGGACAGACTGAACACTGAAGCTTTCTTT. Encoded protein: CASSPDRLNTEAFF.

This clonotype showed up many times. The junction shows a germline mismatch at one end, possibly a read error. The chain has TRBV7-9 and TRBJ2-7, with D perhaps matching TRBD1 (5 bases). CDR3 size: 13 residues. Germline V gene sequence: CDR1 SEHNR, CDR2 FQNEAQ (reference sequence). The CDR3 reads CASSLAGFYEQYF. CDR3 in DNA: TGCGCCAGCAGCTTGGCAGGGTTCTACGAGCAGTACTTC.

The rearrangement uses TRBV2 and TRBJ2-3; D is perhaps TRBD1 (6 bases). CDR1 is SNHLY and CDR2 is FYNNEI in the germline V gene. The CDR3 totals 15 residues. With 1 base removed from V and 5 bases from J, the gap between germline ends came to 13 bases. The CDR3 DNA reads as TGTGCCAGCAGTGAAGAGGCAGGGGTCCAAGATACGCAGTATTTT. Its protein is CASSEEAGVQDTQYF.

The table lists this clonotype with a few counts. The V call is TRBV30, the J call TRBJ2-7; D gene unclear. CDR1 and CDR2 from the germline V gene are GTSNPN and SVGIG (reference sequence). V was clipped by 2 bases and J by 7 bases, with 15 bases between them. The CDR3 has 13 amino acids. CDR3 loop: CAWSFGQPWEQYF. CDR3 nucleotides: TGTGCCTGGAGTTTCGGTCAGCCTTGGGAGCAGTACTTC.

In its sample, this clonotype was seen a few times. The CDR3, as DNA: TGTGCCAGCAGTCCATGGGCTAGCGGGGGGGATGAGACCCAGTACTTC. This encodes CASSPWASGGDETQYF. The chain carries TRBV12-3 or TRBV12-4 and TRBJ2-5; the match to TRBD2 covers 12 bases. After removal of 5 bases from V and 5 bases from J, the junction contained 9 bases not matched to a gene. The CDR3 totals 16 residues.

The chain couples TRBV4-3 to TRBJ2-1; D not resolved. Germline-derived CDR1 and CDR2 are LGHNA and YSLEER. V lost 4 bases and J lost 6, with 19 bases in between. The CDR3 runs to 16 residues. This chain's CDR3 is CASSPRAETPGNEQFF. Here the CDR3 DNA reads TGCGCCAGCAGCCCTCGCGCGGAAACCCCTGGCAATGAGCAGTTCTTC.

This clonotype was detected ten times or more. The chain combines TRBV24-1 with TRBJ2-1; 8 bases fit TRBD2. Germline values: CDR1 KGHDR, CDR2 SFDVKD. The CDR3 loop spans 13 amino acids. The J segment lost 5 bases and the V segment lost 10 bases, leaving 6 bases of the junction unmatched. CDR3 sequence reads: CATRRGADNEQFF. The CDR3 DNA sequence: TGTGCCACACGGCGGGGGGCCGACAATGAGCAGTTCTTC.

This clonotype appeared a few times. The chain carries TRBV10-1 and TRBJ2-6; D not certain. Germline V gives CDR1 WNHNN, CDR2 SYGVQD (reference sequence). The CDR3 sequence is 17 residues long. With 5 bases removed from V and 2 bases from J, the gap between germline ends came to 16 bases. As DNA, the CDR3 is TGCGCCAGCAGTCCTGGACGCTATCAGCCTGGGGCCAACGTCCTGACTTTC. This gives the protein CASSPGRYQPGANVLTF.

The chain joins TRBV10-3 to TRBJ2-7; tentatively, D is TRBD1 (6 bases). Germline V gene data show CDR1 as ENHRY and CDR2 as SYGVKD. The CDR3 totals 12 residues. The CDR3 DNA reads as TGTGCTTCAGGGGCACAGACCTACGAGCAGTACGTC. It specifies CASGAQTYEQYV.

This clonotype was counted a few times. The chain's CDR3 is CASGRGYNEKLFF. CDR3 bases: TGCGCCAGCGGTCGCGGCTATAATGAAAAACTGTTTTTT. This chain joins TRBV5-1 and TRBJ1-4; D ambiguous. Germline V gives CDR1 SGHRS, CDR2 YFSETQ. V lost 7 bases, J lost 4 bases, and 11 bases lay in between. There are 13 residues in the CDR3.

This clonotype was counted at least ten times. The rearrangement links TRBV5-4 to TRBJ2-1; no firm D call. The CDR3 has 13 residues. Germline CDR1 and CDR2: SGHNT and YYREEE (reference sequence). V lost 4 bases to trimming and J lost 7 bases, with 12 bases between them. The CDR3 DNA is TGTGCCAGCAGCCCGTGGCCGAGGAATGAGCAGTTCTTC. It yields the protein CASSPWPRNEQFF.

This clonotype was recorded a few times. The chain couples TRBV6-5 to TRBJ1-1; D might be TRBD1 (5 bases). Looked up from germline, CDR1 is MNHEY and CDR2 is SVGAGI. The CDR3 spans 14 residues. V was clipped by 2 bases and J by 5 bases, with 12 bases between them. The CDR3 spells CASSYVGVGTEAFF. The CDR3, as DNA: TGTGCCAGCAGTTACGTGGGGGTGGGGACTGAAGCTTTCTTT.

The table lists this clonotype with many counts. This chain connects TRBV9 to TRBJ1-6; tentative D call: TRBD1 (6 bases). This CDR3 is built from 15 residues. Germline CDR1 and CDR2: SGDLS and YYNGEE. Trimming pared 0 bases from V and 6 bases from J, leaving 10 bases between. The CDR3 spells CASSVAGATNSPLHF. CDR3 nucleotides: TGTGCCAGCAGCGTAGCAGGGGCAACTAATTCACCCCTCCACTTT.

The sample holds many counts of this clonotype. This chain links TRBV27 with TRBJ1-1, with D tentatively TRBD1 (5 bases). The ends were cut back, 4 bases at V and 6 bases at J, with 15 bases in the middle. CDR1 is MNHEY and CDR2 is SMNVEV in the germline V gene (reference sequence). The CDR3 contains 14 residues. CDR3 nucleotide sequence: TGTGCCAGCAGTTCCCCGAATGACAGATCTGAAGCTTTCTTT. It is translated as CASSSPNDRSEAFF.

The genes are TRBV12-3 or TRBV12-4 and TRBJ1-1; D is unresolved. Between the trimmed V and J ends, which lost 7 bases and 5 bases, there was a span of 8 bases. The CDR3 spans 11 residues. The DNA of the CDR3 is TGTGCCAGCAACCAAAGAACTGAAGCTTTCTTT. Translating it yields CASNQRTEAFF.

This clonotype was seen a handful of times. The rearrangement links TRBV24-1 to TRBJ2-1; TRBD2 aligns across 7 bases. CDR3 length: 12 amino acids. Germline V gene data show CDR1 as KGHDR and CDR2 as SFDVKD. The junction had 3 bases not matched to a gene; V was cut back by 9 bases and J by 5 bases. CDR3 in amino acids: CATGDYDNEQFF. The CDR3, as DNA: TGTGCCACCGGGGACTATGACAATGAGCAGTTCTTC.

This clonotype was observed a handful of times. This rearrangement joins TRBV4-3 to TRBJ2-2; a possible D gene is TRBD1 (5 bases). The V gene's germline CDR1 is LGHNA and CDR2 YSLEER. V was pared by 1 base and J by 6 bases, with 15 bases between. The CDR3 contains 16 residues. The CDR3 loop is CASSQADFWGPGELFF. CDR3 nucleotides: TGCGCCAGCAGCCAAGCCGACTTTTGGGGCCCCGGGGAGCTGTTTTTT.

This clonotype occurred a few times. The chain joins TRBV2 to TRBJ1-2; D call uncertain. In germline, CDR1 is SNHLY, CDR2 FYNNEI. Trimming left V 1 base short and J 10 bases short, with 4 bases between. The CDR3 sequence is 10 residues long. In DNA, the CDR3 is TGTGCCAGCAGTGAAGTGGCCTACACCTTC. Translation gives CASSEVAYTF.

The V gene is TRBV27, the J gene TRBJ2-1, with D possibly being TRBD2 (5 bases). V shed 3 bases and J shed 4 bases, with 7 bases lying between them. Germline-derived CDR1 and CDR2 are MNHEY and SMNVEV (reference sequence). The CDR3 contains 13 residues. The CDR3 region is CASSFGLYNEQFF. The CDR3 DNA follows: TGTGCCAGCAGTTTTGGACTGTACAATGAGCAGTTCTTC.

In its sample, this clonotype was seen a few times. This chain joins TRBV19 and TRBJ2-3; D unclear. The CDR3 has 13 residues. CDR1 is LNHDA, CDR2 SQIVND, per germline (reference sequence). V lost 4 bases and J 5 bases, leaving 10 bases between the germline ends. The chain's CDR3 is CASSRISGDTQYF. The CDR3 DNA reads as TGTGCCAGTAGTAGAATTTCTGGAGATACGCAGTATTTT.